A single sample gave rise to the 13 T cell receptor beta chains below, sequenced in a study of T cells in Graves' hyperthyroidism and ophthalmopathy. Amplification of TCR beta CDR3 regions was performed using RNA transcripts as template. The HTBI primer set was used in a first-round RT-PCR of the TCR CDR3. One entry per CDR3 protein, called by TCRdb with MiXCR from the multiplex PCR reads. The data hold hundreds of thousands of distinct CDR3 sequences, with just over 35% observed a single time. Sequencing input: blood. The receptors here all came from a woman between 35 and 50 years old with Graves' hyperthyroidism.

This clonotype was found a few times. The J gene is TRBJ2-5, the V gene TRBV20-1, with D unresolved. This CDR3 has 14 residues. Germline V gene data show CDR1 as DFQATT and CDR2 as SNEGSKA (reference sequence). Trimming took 1 base from V and 3 from J, leaving 12 bases between them. DNA of the CDR3: TGCAGTGCTAGAGGGCGTTGGGCTAAAGAGACCCAGTACTTC. It codes for CSARGRWAKETQYF.

Worth noting for this clonotype: A much more abundant neighbour one base away suggests this may be a read error. The chain joins TRBV7-2 to TRBJ2-5; weak D call: TRBD1 (6 bases). The CDR3 length is 16 residues. In germline, CDR1 is SGHTA, CDR2 FQGNSA. The chain's CDR3 is CASSLARGWGQEAQYF. The CDR3 region has the DNA TGTGCCAGCAGCTTAGCCAGGGGATGGGGCCAAGAGGCCCAGTACTTC.

This clonotype has only a few counts. The rearrangement uses TRBV19 and TRBJ2-1; the D is unclear. The germline gives CDR1 LNHDA, CDR2 SQIVND (reference sequence). The CDR3 sequence is 13 residues long. V was trimmed by 5 bases and J by 3 bases, leaving 8 bases between them. The CDR3 DNA follows: TGTGCCAGTAGTTGGACGGGCTACAATGAGCAGTTCTTC. It translates to CASSWTGYNEQFF.

This clonotype was seen a handful of times. Just one base apart from a much larger clone, this may be a read error. The J gene is TRBJ1-4, the V gene TRBV7-3, with D unclear. Germline CDR1 reads SGHTA; CDR2 reads FQGTGA. Trimming cost V 8 bases and J 8 bases, with 21 bases left between them. This CDR3 contains 15 residues. The CDR3 DNA sequence: TGTGCCAGCGGAACACCAGACGGAAGCAGCGAAAAACTGTTTTTT. It encodes CASGTPDGSSEKLFF.

This clonotype has only one observation. This chain uses TRBV29-1 with TRBJ2-7; 9 positions match TRBD1. The V gene end was trimmed by 7 bases and the J gene end by 6 bases; junction bases not matched to a gene: 7. Looked up from germline, CDR1 is SQVTM and CDR2 is ANQGSEA. This CDR3 has 12 residues. In DNA form, the CDR3 reads TGCAGCGGATGGACAGGGGCACGCGAGCAGTACTTC. Translation gives CSGWTGAREQYF.

V usage is TRBV10-3 and J usage is TRBJ2-1; no firm D call. The CDR3 sequence is 12 residues long. The V end was cut by 6 bases, the J end by 5 bases, with 8 bases between. The germline gives CDR1 ENHRY, CDR2 SYGVKD. CDR3 residues: CAISPSDNEQFF. In DNA form, the CDR3 reads TGTGCCATCAGCCCATCTGACAATGAGCAGTTCTTC.

J is TRBJ1-1 and V is TRBV19; no reliable D call. The V end lost 9 bases, the J end lost 1 base, and 12 bases lay between the germline ends. The CDR3 is 13 residues long. Germline loops: CDR1 LNHDA, CDR2 SQIVND (reference sequence). The CDR3 loop is CASQLGENTEAFF. CDR3 DNA: TGTGCCAGCCAGTTGGGTGAGAACACTGAAGCTTTCTTT. Variable domain in full (rest from reference TRBV19 and TRBJ1-1): DGGITQSPKYLFRKEGQNVTLSCEQNLNHDAMYWYRQDPGQGLRLIYYSQIVNDFQKGDIAEGYSVSREKKESFPLTVTSAQKNPTAFYLCASQLGENTEAFFGQGTRLTVV.

The gene calls are TRBV20-1 and TRBJ1-2; D perhaps matches TRBD1 (5 bases). Germline CDR1 and CDR2: DFQATT and SNEGSKA (reference sequence). The CDR3 is 18 amino acids. Trimming removed 1 base from V and 5 bases from J, with 26 bases in between. The CDR3 region has the DNA TGCAGTGCTAGAGTTATTTCACTCGATGGCAGGGAGGGTTATGGCTACACCTTC. Encoded protein: CSARVISLDGREGYGYTF.

This clonotype appeared a few times. The genes are TRBV27 and TRBJ1-1; perhaps TRBD1 as D (5 bases). This CDR3 is 15 amino acids long. Looked up from germline, CDR1 is MNHEY and CDR2 is SMNVEV (reference sequence). The V gene lost 5 bases and the J gene lost 1 base, with 14 bases spanning the gap. The CDR3 spells CASSLRGAKNTEAFF. In DNA, the CDR3 is TGTGCCAGCAGTCTCCGGGGCGCGAAGAACACTGAAGCTTTCTTT.

Note on this clonotype: The junction does not match germline at one end; this may be a read error. This rearrangement joins TRBV5-1 to TRBJ1-4; no clear D gene. CDR1 and CDR2 from the germline V gene are SGHRS and YFSETQ. The CDR3 runs 15 residues. CDR3 residues: CASSTLWGGNEELFF. The CDR3 nucleotides are TGCGCCAGCAGCACCCTCTGGGGTGGTAATGAAGAACTGTTTTTT.

This clonotype came up once. V is TRBV25-1 and J is TRBJ1-6, with TRBD1 identical over 8 bases. Germline CDR1 MGHDK, CDR2 SYGVNS. The CDR3 has 14 amino acids. V was clipped by 7 bases and J by 10 bases; unmatched bases: 9. CDR3 in DNA: TGTGCCAGCACCCTGACAGGGGTTTACTCACCCCTCCACTTT. Encoded protein: CASTLTGVYSPLHF.

This clonotype was seen at least ten times. The chain is built from TRBV20-1 and TRBJ1-4, with 8 bases aligning to TRBD1. CDR3 length equals 12 residues. J lost 7 bases, V lost 6 bases, and 4 bases had no gene match. Germline V gene data show CDR1 as DFQATT and CDR2 as SNEGSKA (reference sequence). CDR3 amino acids: CSAVTGAEKLFF. The DNA for the CDR3 is TGCAGTGCAGTGACAGGGGCTGAAAAACTGTTTTTT.

This clonotype was counted at least ten times. The rearrangement links TRBV9 to TRBJ1-1; D remains ambiguous. The germline gives CDR1 SGDLS, CDR2 YYNGEE. Trimming shortened V by 0 bases and J by 8 bases, and 8 bases separated the two germline ends. CDR3 length: 12 residues. The CDR3 protein is CASSVVFGEAFF. The CDR3 coding sequence is TGTGCCAGCAGCGTAGTTTTCGGGGAAGCTTTCTTT.